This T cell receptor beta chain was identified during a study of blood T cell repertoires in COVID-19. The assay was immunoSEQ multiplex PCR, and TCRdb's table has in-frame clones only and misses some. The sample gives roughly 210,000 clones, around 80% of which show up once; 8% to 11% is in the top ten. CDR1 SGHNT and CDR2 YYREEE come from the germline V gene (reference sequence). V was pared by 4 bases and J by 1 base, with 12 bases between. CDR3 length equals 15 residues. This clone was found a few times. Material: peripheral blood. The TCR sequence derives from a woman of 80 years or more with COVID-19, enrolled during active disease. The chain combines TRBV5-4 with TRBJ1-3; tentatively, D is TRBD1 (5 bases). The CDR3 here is CASSPWEGSGNTIYF. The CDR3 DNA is TGTGCCAGCAGCCCTTGGGAGGGGTCTGGAAACACCATATATTTT.